This entry concerns a single T cell receptor (beta chain). Its specificity is not known. This entry is derived from a study of T-cell memory formation after mild COVID-19. Study-wide results and caveats: CD4+ bias marked clones expanding day 15 to 37, unlike balanced contracting clones. Second-wave clones reaching peak frequency on day 37 lacked confirmed SARS-CoV-2 specificity. Contracting CD4+ clones sat mainly in CM and EM; CD8+ in EMRA.

MiXCR, run by TCRdb on the 5' RACE reads, gives a single entry per CDR3 protein. The repertoire consists of 300,000 to 350,000 distinct CDR3 sequences, with over 11% occurring once and the leading ten covering roughly a fifth. The material sequenced was PBMCs or a T cell subset sorted from them (not recorded which). This TCR was sampled from a man aged 18 to 30 who had mild COVID-19 (a few samples of this study predate the infection). Cell type and time point are not known.

The CDR3 bases are TGTGCCAGCAGTTTCCAGCTTAACTATGGCTACACCTTC. Residues: CASSFQLNYGYTF. This rearrangement joins TRBV27 to TRBJ1-2; D is unclear. The length of the CDR3 is 13 residues. Germline V gene sequence: CDR1 MNHEY, CDR2 SMNVEV (reference sequence). V lost 3 bases, J lost 1 base, and 6 bases lay in between.